This record concerns one TCR beta chain sequence. Its specificity is unknown. These data originate in a study of shared clonotypes between healthy human individuals. Findings and caveats of the study: The authors expected sequencing depth to affect clonotype sharing among donors. Researchers sampled only blood; tissue repertoires likely differ. Non-shared clonotypes displayed generation probabilities falling below those of clonotypes present in all four donors.

Data came from immunoSEQ multiplex PCR; TCRdb stores just in-frame clones and leaves some out. The sample records approximately 640,000 clones, 90% being singletons. Unmatched junction bases numbered 9, after V lost 0 bases and J lost 7 bases. Germline lookup yields CDR1 SGHAT and CDR2 FQNNGV. CDR3 length: 16 residues. The clonotype was recovered from a man aged 18 to 35 in good health. Some clones in this sample may be carry-over from other donors' samples. The source material was memory CD8+ T cells from PBMCs. Described subset: CD45RO+ cells pooled with CCR7-negative TemRA cells. The chain is built from TRBV11-2 and TRBJ2-5; 9 bases fit TRBD1. CDR3 region: CASSLDPGTGTWTQYF. For the CDR3, the DNA is TGTGCCAGCAGCTTAGATCCGGGGACAGGGACGTGGACCCAGTACTTC.